This T cell receptor beta chain was obtained from a study of blood T cell repertoires in COVID-19. Study details: Samples taken during acute and convalescent COVID-19 were collected in the United States, Italy and Spain.

Clinical history as reported by participants underpinned cohort assignment. Per the original data handling: How many nucleated cells were present was estimated from reference gene primer amplification. The protocol was immunoSEQ multiplex PCR, while the TCRdb copy is restricted to in-frame clones and leaves out a portion. The D gene and trimming were derived from the DNA, and the V and J assignments and clone size from that table. Found here are fewer than 200,000 clones, about 85% of them singletons; the top ten hold about 5.3%. Germline assignment: CDR1 SGHDT and CDR2 YYEEEE. Trimming at V came to 4 bases and at J to 12 bases, leaving 7 bases not matched to a gene. The CDR3 totals 14 residues.

The gene calls are TRBV5-6 and TRBJ2-7; the match to TRBD2 covers 16 bases. The sequenced sample consisted of PBMCs or T cells enriched from blood (not recorded which). The sequence was collected from a woman aged 40 to 50 with acute COVID-19. The CDR3 spells CASSPGTSGRAPYF. CDR3 coding DNA: TGTGCCAGCAGCCCCGGGACTAGCGGGAGGGCCCCGTACTTC.